The rows below give T cell receptor beta chains drawn from one sample of a study of OX40 agonist ivuxolimab in advanced cancers. Only in-frame clones appear in the TCRdb table, and some are missing; sequencing was by immunoSEQ multiplex PCR. Here the sample spans tens of thousands of clones, roughly 80% being singletons. This specimen was CD4+ or CD8+ T cells sorted from blood, taken in a trial of the OX40 agonist ivuxolimab. The receptor source for this set is an adult with an advanced solid tumor such as melanoma, head and neck, liver or kidney cancer. CDR3s include the opening cysteine and the closing phenylalanine or tryptophan. D genes are given only for firm matches. The listing skips clone size in some rows; elsewhere it reads once, few, many or a size class.

d_call: NA
v_call: TRBV18
clone_size: NA
j_call: TRBJ2-5
cdr3_length: 12
cdr3_nt: TGTGCCAGCTCAGCACTCGGGGAGACCCAGTACTTC
cdr3_aa: CASSALGETQYF

d_call: NA
v_call: TRBV30
clone_size: NA
j_call: TRBJ2-5
cdr3_length: 14
cdr3_nt: TGTGCCTGGAGTTTATTAGCAGGATCGAAGGCCCAGTACTTC
cdr3_aa: CAWSLLAGSKAQYF

d_call: TRBD1
v_call: TRBV5-1
clone_size: NA
j_call: TRBJ2-1
cdr3_length: 17
cdr3_nt: TGCGCCAGCAGCAGGGGTCCGGAAACAGGGGGCCAGCATGAGCAGTTCTTC
cdr3_aa: CASSRGPETGGQHEQFF

d_call: TRBD1
v_call: TRBV7-3
clone_size: few
j_call: TRBJ2-2
cdr3_length: 14
cdr3_nt: TGTGCCAGCAGGACCGGACAGGGGGCCGGGGAGCTGTTTTTT
cdr3_aa: CASRTGQGAGELFF

d_call: TRBD1
v_call: TRBV30
clone_size: NA
j_call: TRBJ1-1
cdr3_length: 11
cdr3_nt: TGTGCCGCATACAGGGGGCAGGACGCTTTCTTT
cdr3_aa: CAAYRGQDAFF

d_call: TRBD2
v_call: TRBV4-1
clone_size: NA
j_call: TRBJ2-1
cdr3_length: 20
cdr3_nt: TGCGCCAGCAGCCAAGATGGTTCGCGGAGCGGGAGTCCTCCCAGCAATGAGCAGTTCTTC
cdr3_aa: CASSQDGSRSGSPPSNEQFF

d_call: NA
v_call: TRBV9
clone_size: NA
j_call: TRBJ2-7
cdr3_length: 14
cdr3_nt: TGTGCCAGCAGCGTAGAACTTAGCGGATACGAGCAGTACTTC
cdr3_aa: CASSVELSGYEQYF

d_call: NA
v_call: TRBV19
clone_size: NA
j_call: TRBJ1-2
cdr3_length: 14
cdr3_nt: TGTGCCAGTAGTATAACGGGGCAGACCTATGGCTACACCTTC
cdr3_aa: CASSITGQTYGYTF

d_call: TRBD2
v_call: TRBV10-3
clone_size: NA
j_call: TRBJ2-1
cdr3_length: 14
cdr3_nt: TGTGCCATCAGTGAGAGGACTAGCGGCAATGAGCAGTTCTTC
cdr3_aa: CAISERTSGNEQFF

d_call: TRBD1
v_call: TRBV7-3
clone_size: NA
j_call: TRBJ1-1
cdr3_length: 16
cdr3_nt: TGTGCCAGCAGCTTTCGACAGGGGCAAAGAAACACTGAAGCTTTCTTT
cdr3_aa: CASSFRQGQRNTEAFF

d_call: TRBD1
v_call: TRBV9
clone_size: NA
j_call: TRBJ2-2
cdr3_length: 16
cdr3_nt: TGTGCCAGCAGCCCTCCGGGACAGGGGGCGGCCGGGGAGCTGTTTTTT
cdr3_aa: CASSPPGQGAAGELFF

d_call: TRBD1
v_call: TRBV19
clone_size: NA
j_call: TRBJ1-4
cdr3_length: 15
cdr3_nt: TGTGCCAGTAGGTCCCCACAGGGGCAAAATGAAAAACTGTTTTTT
cdr3_aa: CASRSPQGQNEKLFF

d_call: TRBD1
v_call: TRBV4-2
clone_size: NA
j_call: TRBJ1-1
cdr3_length: 14
cdr3_nt: TGTGCCAGCAGCTTGGACAGGGCCAACACTGAAGCTTTCTTT
cdr3_aa: CASSLDRANTEAFF

d_call: TRBD1
v_call: TRBV2
clone_size: NA
j_call: TRBJ1-4
cdr3_length: 16
cdr3_nt: TGTGCCAGCAGTGAAGCGGTGGGGAGGGGGCATGAAAAACTGTTTTTT
cdr3_aa: CASSEAVGRGHEKLFF

d_call: TRBD2
v_call: TRBV28
clone_size: NA
j_call: TRBJ2-3
cdr3_length: 17
cdr3_nt: TGTGCCAGCAGTCCAATTACTAGCGGGGCGAGCACAGATACGCAGTATTTT
cdr3_aa: CASSPITSGASTDTQYF

d_call: NA
v_call: TRBV16
clone_size: once
j_call: TRBJ1-1
cdr3_length: 13
cdr3_nt: TGTGCCAGCAGCCAAAACTTGAACACTGAAGCTTTCTTT
cdr3_aa: CASSQNLNTEAFF